The 30 T cell receptor beta chains presented below share a single source sample, sequenced in a study of blood T cell repertoires in COVID-19. Profiled with immunoSEQ multiplex PCR; TCRdb holds only in-frame clones, not every one. Of approximately 220,000 clones in the sample, around 85% are singletons; the top ten hold roughly 7.9%. The sequenced sample consisted of peripheral blood. Source of these receptors: a woman aged 80 or over with acute or convalescent COVID-19.

The chain links TRBV7-2 to TRBJ1-1; D remains ambiguous. Trimming shortened V by 5 bases and J by 1 base, and 11 bases separated the two germline ends. The germline V gene has CDR1 SGHTA and CDR2 FQGNSA. The CDR3 has 14 amino acids. The CDR3 DNA follows: TGTGCCAGCAGCCCTACTACCGCGAACACTGAAGCTTTCTTT. Its translation is CASSPTTANTEAFF. Filled out from reference TRBV7-2 and TRBJ1-1, the complete variable domain reads GAGVSQSPSNKVTEKGKDVELRCDPISGHTALYWYRQSLGQGLEFLIYFQGNSAPDKSGLPSDRFSAERTGGSVSTLTIQRTQQEDSAVYLCASSPTTANTEAFFGQGTRLTVV.

The chain links TRBV18 to TRBJ2-1, with a tentative D call TRBD2 (6 bases). The CDR3 extends over 17 amino acids. Looked up from germline, CDR1 is KGHSH and CDR2 is LQKENI. Trimming took 0 bases from V and 0 from J, leaving 12 bases between them. The CDR3 protein is CASSPPGGLSSYNEQFF. Here the CDR3 DNA reads TGTGCCAGCTCACCACCCGGGGGTCTGTCCTCCTACAATGAGCAGTTCTTC.

The chain recombines TRBV5-6 with TRBJ2-5; D unresolved. Germline assignment: CDR1 SGHDT and CDR2 YYEEEE. V lost 4 bases, J lost 1 base, and 2 bases lay in between. The CDR3 sequence is 11 residues long. CDR3 coding DNA: TGTGCCAGCAGCCTCCAAGAGACCCAGTACTTC. Translation: CASSLQETQYF.

The chain employs TRBV10-3 and TRBJ1-3; 7 nucleotides agree with TRBD1. The CDR3 has 13 amino acids. From germline, CDR1 is ENHRY and CDR2 SYGVKD. The V gene end was trimmed by 5 bases and the J gene end by 4 bases; junction bases not matched to a gene: 2. The CDR3 protein is CAISTGEGNTIYF. Written as DNA, the CDR3 is TGTGCCATCAGTACAGGGGAAGGAAACACCATATATTTT.

This rearrangement joins TRBV19 to TRBJ2-1; 7 nucleotides align to TRBD2. The germline gives CDR1 LNHDA, CDR2 SQIVND (reference sequence). Trimming removed 4 bases from V and 3 bases from J; junction bases left unmatched: 12. This CDR3 spans 17 amino acids. The CDR3 is CASSKGVAGVIYNEQFF. In DNA form, the CDR3 reads TGTGCCAGTAGTAAAGGCGTGGCGGGGGTGATCTACAATGAGCAGTTCTTC. The complete variable domain, with remaining parts taken from reference TRBV19 and TRBJ2-1, reads DGGITQSPKYLFRKEGQNVTLSCEQNLNHDAMYWYRQDPGQGLRLIYYSQIVNDFQKGDIAEGYSVSREKKESFPLTVTSAQKNPTAFYLCASSKGVAGVIYNEQFFGPGTRLTVL.

The chain couples TRBV27 to TRBJ2-2; 13 bases map to TRBD2. Germline V gene sequence: CDR1 MNHEY, CDR2 SMNVEV (reference sequence). With 6 bases clipped from V and 1 base from J, the junction kept 11 bases outside the gene matches. The CDR3 extends over 19 amino acids. The CDR3 region has the DNA TGTGCCAGCAGCTACGGACTAGCGGGAGTACCCTTGAACACCGGGGAGCTGTTTTTT. Protein: CASSYGLAGVPLNTGELFF.

This clone was recorded once. The rearrangement joins TRBV10-3 to TRBJ2-1; D may be TRBD2 (5 bases). The CDR3 has 15 residues. Trimming stripped 6 bases from V and 6 bases from J, with 18 bases between. CDR1 is ENHRY, CDR2 SYGVKD, per germline. In DNA form, the CDR3 reads TGTGCCATCAGGGGTGAGGCCGTACGGGGCAATGAGCAGTTCTTC. As protein: CAIRGEAVRGNEQFF.

The genes are TRBV14 and TRBJ2-5; a possible D gene is TRBD2 (6 bases). Deletions cut 5 bases from V and 5 bases from J, with 15 bases between. The CDR3 has 14 residues. Germline V CDR1 and CDR2: SGHDN, FVKESK. In DNA, the CDR3 is TGTGCCAGCAGCGCTGCTTTAGCGGTCGAGACCCAGTACTTC. Its translation is CASSAALAVETQYF.

The chain employs TRBV25-1 and TRBJ2-1; 14 nucleotides line up with TRBD2. The CDR3 is 18 amino acids. The germline V gene has CDR1 MGHDK and CDR2 SYGVNS. The V segment lost 6 bases and the J segment 6 bases; nucleotides outside the gene matches: 13. The CDR3 DNA reads TGTGCCAGCAGGGGAGCCGGACTAGCGGGGGGACTAGGCAATGAGCAGTTCTTC. It codes for CASRGAGLAGGLGNEQFF.

The chain recombines TRBV15 with TRBJ1-2, with 8 nucleotides matching TRBD1. Germline V gene sequence: CDR1 LNHNV, CDR2 YYDKDF (reference sequence). V shed 1 base, J shed 2 bases, and the junction held 3 bases outside the gene matches. CDR3 length equals 15 residues. CDR3 nucleotides: TGTGCCACCAGCAGAGCCAGGGGGCTCAACTATGGCTACACCTTC. This gives the protein CATSRARGLNYGYTF.

This clone was recorded only once. The chain recombines TRBV29-1 with TRBJ2-1; 10 positions match TRBD2. V lost 5 bases and J lost 0; bases outside the gene matches: 10. Germline CDR1 SQVTM, CDR2 ANQGSEA. The CDR3 extends over 17 amino acids. CDR3 coding DNA: TGCAGCGTTACAGGACTAGCGGTAACTAGCTCCTACAATGAGCAGTTCTTC. Amino acid sequence: CSVTGLAVTSSYNEQFF.

The chain has TRBV3-1 (or the pseudogene TRBV3-2) and TRBJ2-1, with TRBD1 matching over 7 bases. This CDR3 comprises 14 residues. Germline CDR1 is LGHDT and CDR2 is YNNKEL (reference sequence). V was pared by 5 bases and J by 1 base, with 2 bases of the junction left unmatched. CDR3 residues: CASSVRGSYNEQFF. In DNA, the CDR3 is TGTGCCAGCAGCGTCAGGGGGTCCTACAATGAGCAGTTCTTC.

V is TRBV7-2 and J is TRBJ1-5; tentative D call: TRBD1 (5 bases). V was trimmed by 1 base and J by 7 bases, leaving 14 bases between them. Germline V CDR1 and CDR2: SGHTA, FQGNSA. The CDR3 runs to 15 residues. CDR3: CASSLEGQPLQPQHF. CDR3 nucleotides: TGTGCCAGCAGCTTAGAAGGACAACCCCTACAGCCCCAGCATTTT.

The CDR3 nucleotides read TGTGCCAGCAGTGCCTGGACTAGCGGGAGTGGAGAGACCCAGTACTTC. It codes for CASSAWTSGSGETQYF. The V call is TRBV25-1, the J call TRBJ2-5; 13 positions agree with TRBD2. The junction had 6 bases not matched to a gene; V was cut back by 4 bases and J by 4 bases. In germline, CDR1 is MGHDK, CDR2 SYGVNS. The CDR3 has 16 residues.

The J gene is TRBJ2-5, the V gene TRBV19, with 12 positions matching TRBD2. Unmatched junction bases numbered 7, after V lost 4 bases and J lost 4 bases. The CDR3 runs 16 residues. The germline CDR1 and CDR2 sequences are LNHDA and SQIVND (reference sequence). The CDR3 loop is CASSRLLAGGVETQYF. CDR3 bases: TGTGCCAGTAGTAGACTACTAGCGGGGGGAGTAGAGACCCAGTACTTC.

The rearrangement joins TRBV2 to TRBJ2-1, with 9 bases that match TRBD1. V lost 5 bases to trimming and J lost 0 bases; unmatched junction nucleotides: 2. The CDR3 is 15 amino acids. Per germline, CDR1 SNHLY and CDR2 FYNNEI. The CDR3 sequence is CASSQDRGSYNEQFF. The CDR3 nucleotides are TGTGCCAGCAGTCAGGACAGGGGCTCCTACAATGAGCAGTTCTTC.

The chain is built from TRBV14 and TRBJ1-1; D possibly corresponds to TRBD1 (5 bases). Germline V gene data show CDR1 as SGHDN and CDR2 as FVKESK. The CDR3 is 16 amino acids. The V and J ends lost 5 bases and 7 bases respectively, with 23 bases between them. The CDR3 here is CASSIRPGLTLYEAFF. CDR3 in DNA: TGTGCCAGCAGCATACGCCCGGGACTTACGCTATATGAAGCTTTCTTT. Using reference TRBV14 and TRBJ1-1 for the parts outside the CDR3, the full variable domain is EAGVTQFPSHSVIEKGQTVTLRCDPISGHDNLYWYRRVMGKEIKFLLHFVKESKQDESGMPNNRFLAERTGGTYSTLKVQPAELEDSGVYFCASSIRPGLTLYEAFFGQGTRLTVV.

The genes are TRBV29-1 and TRBJ2-3; D is undetermined. The CDR3 is 15 amino acids. Germline assignment: CDR1 SQVTM and CDR2 ANQGSEA. Trimming shortened V by 6 bases and J by 4 bases, and 20 bases separated the two germline ends. The CDR3 bases are TGCAGCGTGGCCGGGTTCCTCGTCAGCCCAGATACGCAGTATTTT. Protein: CSVAGFLVSPDTQYF.

The V call is TRBV5-6, the J call TRBJ2-2; 7 nucleotides align to TRBD2. Germline V gives CDR1 SGHDT, CDR2 YYEEEE. Trimming cost V 0 bases and J 5 bases; bases outside gene matches: 4. There are 15 residues in the CDR3. The CDR3 is CASSLGLAATGELFF. CDR3 in DNA: TGTGCCAGCAGCTTGGGCCTAGCGGCTACCGGGGAGCTGTTTTTT.

The chain is built from TRBV5-1 and TRBJ2-3, with TRBD2 identical over 8 bases. V gave up 4 bases and J gave up 0 bases; unmatched junction bases: 10. The CDR3 covers 17 residues. Germline values: CDR1 SGHRS, CDR2 YFSETQ. Here the CDR3 reads CASSPGGANPSTDTQYF. DNA for the CDR3: TGCGCCAGCAGCCCGGGGGGGGCAAACCCTAGCACAGATACGCAGTATTTT. Full variable domain (rest looked up from reference TRBV5-1 and TRBJ2-3): KAGVTQTPRYLIKTRGQQVTLSCSPISGHRSVSWYQQTPGQGLQFLFEYFSETQRNKGNFPGRFSGRQFSNSRSEMNVSTLELGDSALYLCASSPGGANPSTDTQYFGPGTRLTVL.

This chain connects TRBV28 to TRBJ1-1, with D perhaps TRBD1 (5 bases). V lost 3 bases to trimming and J lost 7 bases, with 12 bases between them. The CDR3 sequence is 13 residues long. Germline CDR1 reads MDHEN; CDR2 reads SYDVKM. The CDR3 DNA follows: TGTGCCAGCAGTTTGGTCCGGGGGGGTGAAGCTTTCTTT. It translates to CASSLVRGGEAFF.

In its sample, this clone was seen once. The chain employs TRBV27 and TRBJ1-4; no firm D call. CDR3 length: 13 residues. The germline V gene encodes CDR1 MNHEY and CDR2 SMNVEV (reference sequence). V was trimmed by 5 bases and J by 8 bases, leaving 12 bases between them. The CDR3: CASSIRVREKLFF. In DNA, the CDR3 is TGTGCCAGCAGTATACGGGTTCGAGAAAAACTGTTTTTT. Together with reference TRBV27 and TRBJ1-4, the CDR3 gives the full variable domain: EAQVTQNPRYLITVTGKKLTVTCSQNMNHEYMSWYRQDPGLGLRQIYYSMNVEVTDKGDVPEGYKVSRKEKRNFPLILESPSPNQTSLYFCASSIRVREKLFFGSGTQLSVL.

This clone turned up a few times. The chain has TRBV5-1 and TRBJ2-7; 7 nucleotides line up with TRBD2. The CDR3 runs to 14 residues. Germline V gene lookup returns CDR1 SGHRS and CDR2 YFSETQ. The trim removed 4 bases at V and 2 bases at J, leaving 6 bases unmatched. CDR3 sequence reads: CASSSGLEPYEQYF. In nucleotides, the CDR3 is TGCGCCAGCAGCAGCGGACTAGAACCCTACGAGCAGTACTTC. The entire variable domain, with the rest obtained from reference TRBV5-1 and TRBJ2-7, is as follows: KAGVTQTPRYLIKTRGQQVTLSCSPISGHRSVSWYQQTPGQGLQFLFEYFSETQRNKGNFPGRFSGRQFSNSRSEMNVSTLELGDSALYLCASSSGLEPYEQYFGPGTRLTVT.

This clone appeared once. In nucleotides, the CDR3 is TGTGCTAGTGGTTCGGAGGTCACCGGGGAGCTGTTTTTT. Its protein is CASGSEVTGELFF. The chain recombines TRBV12-5 with TRBJ2-2; D may be TRBD2 (5 bases). Germline-derived CDR1 and CDR2 are LGHNT and FRNRAP. V was clipped by 4 bases and J by 4 bases, with 7 bases between them. The CDR3 runs to 13 residues.

The chain has TRBV3-1 (or the pseudogene TRBV3-2) and TRBJ2-3; 12 positions agree with TRBD1. The germline V gene encodes CDR1 LGHDT and CDR2 YNNKEL (reference sequence). Germline trimming cut 3 bases from V and 7 bases from J; bases unmatched to any gene: 17. The CDR3 contains 19 residues. The CDR3 sequence: CASSQVGQGAMGIRYTQYF. CDR3 DNA: TGTGCCAGCAGCCAGGTGGGACAGGGGGCGATGGGTATCAGATATACGCAGTATTTT.

The table lists this clone with a few counts. The chain joins TRBV9 to TRBJ1-6; D may be TRBD1 (5 bases). The CDR3 totals 15 residues. CDR1 and CDR2 from the germline V gene are SGDLS and YYNGEE. Trimming took 3 bases from V and 6 from J, leaving 13 bases between them. DNA for the CDR3: TGTGCCAGCAGCGCACAGGAGCACCTTAATTCACCCCTCCACTTT. Amino acid sequence: CASSAQEHLNSPLHF.

V gene TRBV28 combines with J gene TRBJ1-3, with TRBD1 identical over 7 bases. CDR1 is MDHEN and CDR2 is SYDVKM in the germline V gene. The J segment lost 7 bases and the V segment lost 7 bases, leaving 10 bases of the junction unmatched. CDR3 size: 14 residues. CDR3 region: CASITPGGANTIYF. The CDR3 nucleotides are TGTGCCAGCATCACTCCAGGGGGAGCGAACACCATATATTTT.

The rearrangement joins TRBV3-1 (or the pseudogene TRBV3-2) to TRBJ2-3; 15 bases align to TRBD2. This CDR3 has 17 amino acids. Trimming cost V 5 bases and J 1 base; bases outside gene matches: 4. Germline CDR1 LGHDT, CDR2 YNNKEL (reference sequence). CDR3 DNA: TGTGCCAGCAGCGGACTAGCGGGGGGGCGGGGCACAGATACGCAGTATTTT. It is translated as CASSGLAGGRGTDTQYF.

This clone was detected a few times. Other DNA sequences of this sample code for an identical CDR3. The rearrangement links TRBV25-1 to TRBJ2-1, with 8 bases identical to TRBD2. Germline V lookup: CDR1 MGHDK, CDR2 SYGVNS. CDR3 size: 16 residues. V shed 6 bases, J shed 0 bases, and the junction held 7 bases outside the gene matches. CDR3 sequence: CASSRLAGSSYNEQFF. The CDR3 DNA reads as TGTGCCAGCAGCCGCCTAGCGGGTAGCTCCTACAATGAGCAGTTCTTC. Combining the CDR3 with reference TRBV25-1 and TRBJ2-1 gives the whole variable domain EADIYQTPRYLVIGTGKKITLECSQTMGHDKMYWYQQDPGMELHLIHYSYGVNSTEKGDLSSESTVSRIRTEHFPLTLESARPSHTSQYLCASSRLAGSSYNEQFFGPGTRLTVL.

The chain combines TRBV10-3 with TRBJ2-3, with 9 bases matching TRBD2. The CDR3 has 13 residues. Germline CDR1 reads ENHRY; CDR2 reads SYGVKD. The V and J ends lost 5 bases and 3 bases, in that order; junction bases with no gene match: 0. The CDR3: CAISSGRTDTQYF. The CDR3 coding sequence is TGTGCCATCAGTAGCGGGAGGACAGATACGCAGTATTTT.